Included here is one TCR beta chain sequence, with context. TCRdb's copy holds only in-frame clones and misses some; the assay was immunoSEQ multiplex PCR. The repertoire includes roughly 80,000 clones, around nine tenths of them detected once, and around 5% sits in the top ten. CDR3 length: 16 amino acids. Germline CDR1 and CDR2: MNHEY and SVGAGI. V gave up 2 bases and J gave up 4 bases; unmatched junction bases: 5. The record originates from a study of blood T cell repertoires in COVID-19. The chain carries TRBV6-5 and TRBJ2-3, with 11 nucleotides matching TRBD2. The source material was peripheral blood. The clonotype comes from a woman aged 80 or over with active or convalescent COVID-19. For the CDR3, the DNA is TGTGCCAGCAGTTACGTTAGCGGGGGGGCCGCAGATACGCAGTATTTT. As protein: CASSYVSGGAADTQYF.